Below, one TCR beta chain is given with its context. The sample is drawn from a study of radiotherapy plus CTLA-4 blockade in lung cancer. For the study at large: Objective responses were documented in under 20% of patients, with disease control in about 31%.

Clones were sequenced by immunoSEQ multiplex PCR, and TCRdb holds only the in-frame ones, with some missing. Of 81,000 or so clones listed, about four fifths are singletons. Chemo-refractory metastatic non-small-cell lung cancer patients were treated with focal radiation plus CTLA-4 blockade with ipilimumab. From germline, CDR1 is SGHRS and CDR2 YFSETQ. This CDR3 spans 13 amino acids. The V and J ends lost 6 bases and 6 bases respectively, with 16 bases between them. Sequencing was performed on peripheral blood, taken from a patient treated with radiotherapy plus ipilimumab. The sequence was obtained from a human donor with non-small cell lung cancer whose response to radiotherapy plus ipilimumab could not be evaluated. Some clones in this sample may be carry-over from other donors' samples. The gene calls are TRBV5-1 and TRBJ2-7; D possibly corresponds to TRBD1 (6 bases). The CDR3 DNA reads TGCGCCAGCACTCCCTTGGGGGCGGTCGAGCAGTACTTC. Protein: CASTPLGAVEQYF.